Presented here are 8 T cell receptor beta chains from one specimen sequenced in a study of Graves' ophthalmopathy and Graves' hyperthyroidism. As the template, RNA transcripts were used to amplify TCR beta CDR3 regions. Second-round multiplex PCR came after a first-round RT-PCR that employed HTBI primers. TCRdb redid the calling of the multiplex PCR reads with MiXCR, one entry per CDR3 protein. The profile covers 200,000 to 250,000 distinct CDR3 sequences, with just under 30% appearing a single time and 9.1% taken by the ten largest. Specimen: peripheral blood. The receptors here all came from a man in his fifties with Graves' ophthalmopathy.

This clonotype appeared many times. J is TRBJ1-2 and V is TRBV7-9; 10 bases agree with TRBD1. The CDR3 covers 15 residues. CDR1 and CDR2 (germline): SEHNR, FQNEAQ (reference sequence). Trimming took 5 bases from V and 3 from J; bases not matched to a gene: 6. The CDR3 bases are TGTGCCAGCAGCGACCGACAGGGGGCGGACTATGGCTACACCTTC. It translates to CASSDRQGADYGYTF.

The chain couples TRBV12-3 or TRBV12-4 to TRBJ2-7; 12 bases are shared with TRBD1. After removal of 5 bases from V and 3 bases from J, the junction contained 5 bases not matched to a gene. The CDR3 extends over 15 amino acids. CDR3 sequence reads: CASSQGTGGFYEQYF. The CDR3 DNA follows: TGTGCCAGCAGTCAAGGGACAGGGGGCTTCTACGAGCAGTACTTC.

The sample holds many counts of this clonotype. The chain couples TRBV27 to TRBJ1-5, with D possibly being TRBD1 (6 bases). CDR3 length: 15 amino acids. V shed 8 bases and J shed 9 bases, with 23 bases lying between them. Germline V gene lookup returns CDR1 MNHEY and CDR2 SMNVEV (reference sequence). CDR3 amino acids: CASSPHRDKPWPQHF. The DNA for the CDR3 is TGTGCCAGCTCCCCCCACCGGGACAAGCCTTGGCCCCAGCATTTT.

This clonotype came up many times. The gene calls are TRBV20-1 and TRBJ2-5, with no clear D. The CDR3 sequence is 12 residues long. The germline V gene has CDR1 DFQATT and CDR2 SNEGSKA (reference sequence). The germline V and J ends were trimmed by 3 bases and 5 bases, with 10 bases remaining between them. In nucleotides, the CDR3 is TGCAGTGCTAGCGGTTCTCCGGAGACCCAGTACTTC. The encoded protein is CSASGSPETQYF.

This clonotype was seen at least ten times. V is TRBV11-2 and J is TRBJ2-2; 8 nucleotides align to TRBD1. Germline V CDR1 and CDR2: SGHAT, FQNNGV. V lost 4 bases to trimming and J lost 6 bases; unmatched junction nucleotides: 10. This CDR3 has 16 residues. The CDR3 protein is CASSSPWTGKAGELFF. CDR3 bases: TGTGCCAGCAGCTCCCCCTGGACAGGGAAGGCCGGGGAGCTGTTTTTT.

This clonotype was seen repeatedly, ten times or more. The chain links TRBV28 to TRBJ1-1; tentative D call: TRBD1 (5 bases). Trimming left V 6 bases short and J 0 bases short, with 11 bases between. CDR3 length: 14 residues. Germline CDR1 MDHEN, CDR2 SYDVKM. The CDR3 is CASRPQGLNTEAFF. The CDR3 nucleotides are TGTGCCAGCAGACCGCAGGGCTTGAACACTGAAGCTTTCTTT.

The chain links TRBV6-1 to TRBJ2-7; D may be TRBD1 or TRBD2 (5 bases each). Germline CDR1 is MNHNS and CDR2 is SASEGT. The CDR3 is 13 residues long. CDR3 residues: CETRRGRNYEQYF. The CDR3 region has the DNA TGTGAAACGCGCCGGGGCAGGAACTACGAGCAGTACTTC.

In this sample, this clonotype turned up many times. The genes are TRBV12-3 or TRBV12-4 and TRBJ2-5, with 7 bases matching TRBD1. The CDR3 is 13 amino acids. J lost 9 bases, V lost 6 bases, and 10 bases had no gene match. CDR3 DNA sequence: TGTGCCAGCAGGGGGACAGCGGCAGGGGCCCAGTACTTC. Translated, it gives CASRGTAAGAQYF.